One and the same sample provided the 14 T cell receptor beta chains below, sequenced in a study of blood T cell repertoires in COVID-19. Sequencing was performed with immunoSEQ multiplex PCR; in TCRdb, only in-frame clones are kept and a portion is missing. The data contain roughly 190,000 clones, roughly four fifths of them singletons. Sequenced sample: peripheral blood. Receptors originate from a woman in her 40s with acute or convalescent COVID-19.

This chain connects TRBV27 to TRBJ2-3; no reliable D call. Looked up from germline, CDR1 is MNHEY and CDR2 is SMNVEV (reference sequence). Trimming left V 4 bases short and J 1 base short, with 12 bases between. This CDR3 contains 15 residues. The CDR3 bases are TGTGCCAGCAGTTCAACTACCTCGGGCACAGATACGCAGTATTTT. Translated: CASSSTTSGTDTQYF.

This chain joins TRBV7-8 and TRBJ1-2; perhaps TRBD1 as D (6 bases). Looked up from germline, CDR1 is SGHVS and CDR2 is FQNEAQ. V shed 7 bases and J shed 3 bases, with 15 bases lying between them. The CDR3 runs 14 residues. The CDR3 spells CASTPTSGDYGYTF. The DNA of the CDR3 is TGTGCCAGCACCCCAACCTCAGGGGACTATGGCTACACCTTC.

The CDR3 loop reads CASTRGQFTDTQYF. CDR3 bases: TGTGCCAGCACCCGTGGGCAGTTCACAGATACGCAGTATTTT. This rearrangement joins TRBV11-2 to TRBJ2-3; no clear D. This CDR3 spans 14 amino acids. CDR1 and CDR2 (germline): SGHAT, FQNNGV. Trimming pared 7 bases from V and 2 bases from J, leaving 13 bases between.

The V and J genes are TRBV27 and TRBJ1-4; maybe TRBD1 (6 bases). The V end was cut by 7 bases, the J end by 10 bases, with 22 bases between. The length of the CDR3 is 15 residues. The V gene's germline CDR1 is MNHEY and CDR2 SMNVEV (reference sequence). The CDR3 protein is CASTLRGQSSGKLFF. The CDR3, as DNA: TGTGCCAGCACCCTACGTGGACAGTCGTCGGGAAAACTGTTTTTT.

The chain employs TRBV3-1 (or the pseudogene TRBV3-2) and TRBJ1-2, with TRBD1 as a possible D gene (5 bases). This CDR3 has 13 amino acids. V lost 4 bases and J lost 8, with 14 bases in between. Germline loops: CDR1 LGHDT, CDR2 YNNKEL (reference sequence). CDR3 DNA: TGTGCCAGCAGCCTCGAGGAGGGGCGAGGCTACACCTTC. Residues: CASSLEEGRGYTF.

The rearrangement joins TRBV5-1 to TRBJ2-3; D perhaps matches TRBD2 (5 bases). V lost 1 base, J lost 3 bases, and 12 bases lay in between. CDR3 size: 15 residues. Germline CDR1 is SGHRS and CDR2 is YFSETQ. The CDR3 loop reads CASSLFGERTDTQYF. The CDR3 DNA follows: TGCGCCAGCAGCTTGTTCGGGGAGCGAACAGATACGCAGTATTTT.

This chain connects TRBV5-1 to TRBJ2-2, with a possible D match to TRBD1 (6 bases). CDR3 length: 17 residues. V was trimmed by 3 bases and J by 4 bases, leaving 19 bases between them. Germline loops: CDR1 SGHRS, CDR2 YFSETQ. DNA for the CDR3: TGCGCCAGCAGCTATTTACAGGGTAGGATAAGCACCGGGGAGCTGTTTTTT. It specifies CASSYLQGRISTGELFF. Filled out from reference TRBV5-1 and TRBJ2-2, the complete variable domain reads KAGVTQTPRYLIKTRGQQVTLSCSPISGHRSVSWYQQTPGQGLQFLFEYFSETQRNKGNFPGRFSGRQFSNSRSEMNVSTLELGDSALYLCASSYLQGRISTGELFFGEGSRLTVL.

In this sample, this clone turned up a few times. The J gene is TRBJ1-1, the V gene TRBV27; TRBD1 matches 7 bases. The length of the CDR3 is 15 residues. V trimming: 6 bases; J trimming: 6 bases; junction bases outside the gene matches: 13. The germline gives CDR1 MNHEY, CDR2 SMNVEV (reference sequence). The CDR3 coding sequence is TGTGCCAGCAGCCCAGGGGGGCAGGGGAGGCCTGAAGCTTTCTTT. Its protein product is CASSPGGQGRPEAFF.

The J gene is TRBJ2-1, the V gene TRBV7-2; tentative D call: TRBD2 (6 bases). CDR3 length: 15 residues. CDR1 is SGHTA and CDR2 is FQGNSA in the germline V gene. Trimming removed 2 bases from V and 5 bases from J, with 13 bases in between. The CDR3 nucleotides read TGTGCCAGCAGCTTAAAGTATCGGAGGGACAATGAGCAGTTCTTC. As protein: CASSLKYRRDNEQFF.

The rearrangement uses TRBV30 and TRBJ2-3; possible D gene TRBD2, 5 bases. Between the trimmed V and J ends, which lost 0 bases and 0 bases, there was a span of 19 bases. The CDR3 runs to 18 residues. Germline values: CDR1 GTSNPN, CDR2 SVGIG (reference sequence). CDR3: CAWSVRGDIRISTDTQYF. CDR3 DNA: TGTGCCTGGAGTGTACGGGGAGATATCAGAATTAGCACAGATACGCAGTATTTT.

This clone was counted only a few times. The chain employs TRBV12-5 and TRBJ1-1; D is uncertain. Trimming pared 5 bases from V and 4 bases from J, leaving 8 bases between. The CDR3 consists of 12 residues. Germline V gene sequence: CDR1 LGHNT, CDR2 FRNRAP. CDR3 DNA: TGTGCTAGTGGTCCGGGAGGCACTGAAGCTTTCTTT. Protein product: CASGPGGTEAFF.

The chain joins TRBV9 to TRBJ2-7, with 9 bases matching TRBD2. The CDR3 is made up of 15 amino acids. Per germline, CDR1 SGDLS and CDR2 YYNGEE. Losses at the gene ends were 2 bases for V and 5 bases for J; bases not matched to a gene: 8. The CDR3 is CASSVGGGAVNEQYF. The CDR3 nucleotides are TGTGCCAGCAGCGTTGGCGGGGGGGCCGTCAACGAGCAGTACTTC.

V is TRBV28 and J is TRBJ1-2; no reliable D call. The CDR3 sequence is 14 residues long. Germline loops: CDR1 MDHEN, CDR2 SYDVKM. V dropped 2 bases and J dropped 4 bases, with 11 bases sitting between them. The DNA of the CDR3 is TGTGCCAGCAGTTTACCCCGGGTCATCTATGGCTACACCTTC. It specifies CASSLPRVIYGYTF.

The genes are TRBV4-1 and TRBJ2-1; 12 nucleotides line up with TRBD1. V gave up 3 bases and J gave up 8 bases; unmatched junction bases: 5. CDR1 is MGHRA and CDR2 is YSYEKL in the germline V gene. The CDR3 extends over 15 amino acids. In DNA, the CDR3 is TGCGCCAGCAGCCAGGGACAGGGGGCTTGGCATGAGCAGTTCTTC. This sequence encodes CASSQGQGAWHEQFF.